Below, 27 T cell receptor beta chains from the same sample are listed, as sequenced in a study of T cells in Graves' hyperthyroidism and ophthalmopathy. Amplification yielded TCR beta CDR3 regions, with RNA transcripts as the source. Primed by the HTBI set, a first-round RT-PCR was run on the TCR CDR3. One entry per CDR3 protein results from TCRdb running MiXCR on the multiplex PCR reads. Of 600,000 to 700,000 distinct CDR3 sequences listed, approximately 15% are singletons. The sequenced material came from blood. Source of these receptors: a woman in her thirties or forties with Graves' ophthalmopathy.

This clonotype was counted at least ten times. This chain links TRBV12-3 or TRBV12-4 with TRBJ1-1; D is perhaps TRBD1 (6 bases). V lost 2 bases and J 3 bases, leaving 13 bases between the germline ends. This CDR3 has 15 amino acids. The CDR3 sequence: CASSLWGAGDTEAFF. The CDR3 DNA is TGTGCCAGCAGTTTATGGGGGGCTGGAGACACTGAAGCTTTCTTT.

As concerns this clonotype: This clone may be a read error of a much larger clone one base away. The rearrangement joins TRBV27 to TRBJ2-7, with 7 bases that match TRBD2. V lost 3 bases and J lost 7; bases outside the gene matches: 3. There are 12 residues in the CDR3. CDR1 and CDR2 from the germline V gene are MNHEY and SMNVEV (reference sequence). The CDR3 nucleotides read TGTGCCAGCAGTTTTCTCGGGAGGGAGCAGTACTTC. Its protein product is CASSFLGREQYF.

At least ten counts were recorded for this clonotype. This chain uses TRBV12-3 or TRBV12-4 with TRBJ2-2, with TRBD2 as a possible D gene (5 bases). The CDR3 runs 16 residues. Trimming stripped 5 bases from V and 4 bases from J, with 17 bases between. CDR3: CASSTTVVAGTGELFF. The CDR3 region has the DNA TGTGCCAGCAGTACTACGGTCGTCGCGGGCACCGGGGAGCTGTTTTTT.

Ten or more counts support this clonotype. This chain uses TRBV11-1 with TRBJ2-5; the D call may be TRBD1 or TRBD2 (5 bases each). Germline V gene data show CDR1 as SGHAT and CDR2 as FQDESV (reference sequence). Trimming shortened V by 7 bases and J by 3 bases, and 9 bases separated the two germline ends. There are 12 residues in the CDR3. Here the CDR3 DNA reads TGTGCCAGCACTGGGGGAGAAGAGACCCAGTACTTC. This translates into CASTGGEETQYF. Combining the CDR3 with reference TRBV11-1 and TRBJ2-5 gives the whole variable domain EAEVAQSPRYKITEKSQAVAFWCDPISGHATLYWYRQILGQGPELLVQFQDESVVDDSQLPKDRFSAERLKGVDSTLKIQPAELGDSAMYLCASTGGEETQYFGPGTRLLVL.

This clonotype was seen repeatedly, ten times or more. The V and J genes are TRBV6-1 and TRBJ1-6, with 7 bases aligning to TRBD1. The V segment lost 7 bases and the J segment 8 bases; nucleotides outside the gene matches: 11. The CDR3 length is 15 residues. From germline, CDR1 is MNHNS and CDR2 SASEGT. The CDR3 here is CASTLVWDRDSPLHF. The DNA for the CDR3 is TGTGCCAGCACCTTAGTTTGGGACAGAGATTCACCCCTCCACTTT.

This clonotype was counted at least ten times. The chain carries TRBV6-1 and TRBJ1-2; possibly TRBD1 for D (5 bases). CDR1 is MNHNS, CDR2 SASEGT, per germline. This CDR3 is 13 amino acids long. Trimming shortened V by 3 bases and J by 2 bases, and 7 bases separated the two germline ends. CDR3 protein: CASSDGHNYGYTF. The CDR3 DNA is TGTGCCAGCAGTGACGGACACAACTATGGCTACACCTTC.

This clonotype was counted at least ten times. The V call is TRBV20-1, the J call TRBJ2-7, with a weak D call TRBD1 (5 bases). The CDR3 consists of 14 residues. Trimming removed 5 bases from V and 4 bases from J, with 18 bases in between. Germline CDR1 and CDR2: DFQATT and SNEGSKA (reference sequence). This CDR3 is CSAPPTGRAYEQYF. The CDR3 DNA sequence: TGCAGTGCTCCTCCAACAGGAAGGGCATACGAGCAGTACTTC.

In its sample, this clonotype was seen a few times. The chain employs TRBV7-3 and TRBJ2-1, with TRBD2 matching over 13 bases. The junction had 8 bases not matched to a gene; V was cut back by 4 bases and J by 8 bases. Germline V gene data show CDR1 as SGHTA and CDR2 as FQGTGA. CDR3 size: 16 residues. CDR3 region: CASSSPTSGRPDEQFF. In DNA form, the CDR3 reads TGTGCCAGCAGCTCGCCGACTAGCGGGAGGCCGGATGAGCAGTTCTTC.

This clonotype was picked up a small number of times. A much larger clone differs by one base, so this may be a read error. The chain couples TRBV7-9 to TRBJ2-5; 7 bases align to TRBD1. Germline-derived CDR1 and CDR2 are SEHNR and FQNEAQ (reference sequence). The CDR3 extends over 15 amino acids. V lost 2 bases and J lost 5; bases outside the gene matches: 8. This chain's CDR3 is CASSLWLGTAETQYF. The DNA of the CDR3 is TGTGCCAGCAGCTTATGGTTGGGGACAGCGGAGACCCAGTACTTC.

This clonotype was seen ten or more times. The chain uses TRBV28 and TRBJ1-5; D not resolved. This CDR3 has 12 amino acids. Germline lookup yields CDR1 MDHEN and CDR2 SYDVKM. The V and J ends lost 5 bases and 9 bases respectively, with 11 bases between them. DNA of the CDR3: TGTGCCAGCAGTCCACCCTGGGGGCCCCAGCATTTT. This encodes CASSPPWGPQHF.

This clonotype was detected ten times or more. V and J are TRBV11-2 and TRBJ2-7, with TRBD1 as a possible D gene (6 bases). The V gene's germline CDR1 is SGHAT and CDR2 FQNNGV. The V end lost 0 bases, the J end lost 6 bases, and 24 bases lay between the germline ends. The CDR3 consists of 18 residues. The chain's CDR3 is CASSLDSLIQGRTGEQYF. Written as DNA, the CDR3 is TGTGCCAGCAGCTTAGATTCCCTTATACAGGGTAGGACGGGCGAGCAGTACTTC.

The chain combines TRBV20-1 with TRBJ2-5; no reliable D call. V was pared by 6 bases and J by 5 bases, with 13 bases between. In germline, CDR1 is DFQATT, CDR2 SNEGSKA (reference sequence). The CDR3 is 12 residues long. The CDR3 protein is CSAGDTGETQYF. For the CDR3, the DNA is TGCAGTGCAGGAGATACGGGCGAGACCCAGTACTTC.

This clonotype has a handful of counts. The chain employs TRBV19 and TRBJ2-4, with a tentative D call TRBD1 (6 bases). Germline CDR1 and CDR2: LNHDA and SQIVND (reference sequence). V was pared by 5 bases and J by 1 base, with 9 bases between. The CDR3 has 14 residues. This CDR3 is CASSYREAKNIQYF. The CDR3 DNA sequence: TGTGCCAGTAGTTACAGGGAGGCCAAAAACATTCAGTACTTC.

This clonotype was detected ten times or more. V is TRBV13 and J is TRBJ2-7; D gene unclear. CDR1 and CDR2 (germline): PRHDT, FYEKMQ (reference sequence). Trimming left V 2 bases short and J 2 bases short, with 13 bases between. The CDR3 is 15 residues long. The CDR3 region has the DNA TGTGCCAGCAGCTTAATGGGTACGTCAACCTACGAGCAGTACTTC. Translated, it gives CASSLMGTSTYEQYF.

In its sample, this clonotype was seen many times. The V and J genes are TRBV20-1 and TRBJ2-7, with 9 bases that match TRBD2. There are 14 residues in the CDR3. CDR1 and CDR2 from the germline V gene are DFQATT and SNEGSKA (reference sequence). V lost 5 bases, J lost 1 base, and 6 bases stayed unmatched. The CDR3 sequence is CSALAGVGSYEQYF. CDR3 nucleotide sequence: TGCAGTGCTTTAGCGGGAGTCGGGTCCTACGAGCAGTACTTC.

This clonotype was seen many times. The rearrangement uses TRBV7-2 and TRBJ2-7, with 7 bases identical to TRBD2. The CDR3 covers 15 residues. The V and J ends lost 1 base and 2 bases, in that order; junction bases with no gene match: 5. From germline, CDR1 is SGHTA and CDR2 FQGNSA. The CDR3 bases are TGTGCCAGCAGCTTAGGGCGGGAGACGACCTACGAGCAGTACTTC. Protein: CASSLGRETTYEQYF.

This clonotype has just a few counts. The chain uses TRBV6-2 or TRBV6-3 and TRBJ2-5, with TRBD1 matching over 10 bases. Per the germline V gene, CDR1 is MNHEY and CDR2 is SVGEGT. Trimming at V came to 6 bases and at J to 6 bases, leaving 13 bases not matched to a gene. CDR3 length: 16 residues. The CDR3 here is CASRDRGRTPEKTQYF. DNA of the CDR3: TGTGCCAGCAGAGACAGGGGGCGAACCCCCGAGAAGACCCAGTACTTC.

With respect to this clonotype: A read error is possible here, since a much larger clone lies one base away. The chain employs TRBV10-3 and TRBJ1-1; weak D call: TRBD1 (5 bases). This CDR3 spans 14 amino acids. Germline V gene data show CDR1 as ENHRY and CDR2 as SYGVKD. The CDR3 reads CAISEPDMNNEAFF. The CDR3 DNA reads TGTGCCATCAGTGAGCCGGACATGAACAATGAAGCTTTCTTT.

This clonotype has ten or more counts. The chain is built from TRBV11-1 and TRBJ1-1; D remains unclear. The CDR3 has 17 residues. V was trimmed by 5 bases and J by 4 bases, leaving 23 bases between them. Looked up from germline, CDR1 is SGHAT and CDR2 is FQDESV (reference sequence). The CDR3 coding sequence is TGTGCCAGCAGCCCGCTTTATGGCGGACCCGCGGGCACTGAAGCTTTCTTT. This encodes CASSPLYGGPAGTEAFF.

On this clonotype: Germline and junction disagree at one end, which may indicate a read error. J is TRBJ2-7 and V is TRBV12-3 or TRBV12-4; TRBD2 agrees at 9 bases. The CDR3 runs to 13 residues. The DNA of the CDR3 is TGCGCCACCACCGGGACTAGCAGGGGAGAGCAGTACTTC. Translation gives CATTGTSRGEQYF.

This clonotype was observed many times. This sequence joins TRBV11-2 and TRBJ1-1, with D perhaps TRBD1 (5 bases). Germline lookup yields CDR1 SGHAT and CDR2 FQNNGV. Trimming shortened V by 7 bases and J by 0 bases, and 9 bases separated the two germline ends. This CDR3 is built from 13 residues. This CDR3 reads CASTRGVNTEAFF. The CDR3 coding sequence is TGTGCCAGCACCCGAGGGGTGAACACTGAAGCTTTCTTT.

The table lists this clonotype with many counts. A much larger clone differs from this one at a single base, so this may be a read error. The V gene is TRBV6-5, the J gene TRBJ2-5, with D hard to call. Germline V gene sequence: CDR1 MNHEY, CDR2 SVGAGI. CDR3 length equals 13 residues. Here the CDR3 DNA reads TGTGCCAGCAGTTCCGTTACCCAAGAGACCCGGTACTTC. Its translation is CASSSVTQETRYF.

The genes are TRBV18 and TRBJ2-7; 7 bases are shared with TRBD1. V lost 5 bases to trimming and J lost 4 bases; unmatched junction nucleotides: 8. Germline CDR1 and CDR2: KGHSH and LQKENI. The CDR3 extends over 14 amino acids. This CDR3 is CASSTGQERYEQYF. The DNA of the CDR3 is TGTGCCAGCTCAACAGGACAGGAGAGGTACGAGCAGTACTTC.

This clonotype was counted at least ten times. The chain recombines TRBV25-1 with TRBJ2-5; D not certain. Trimming shortened V by 1 base and J by 5 bases, and 14 bases separated the two germline ends. Germline values: CDR1 MGHDK, CDR2 SYGVNS. The CDR3 loop spans 15 amino acids. CDR3 bases: TGTGCCAGCAGTGAATTTACGAGAATTTGGGAGACCCAGTACTTC. Translating gives CASSEFTRIWETQYF.

This clonotype showed up many times. CDR3 nucleotides: TGTGCCAGCAGCGCCGGACTGGGTTGGGGGGAGACCCAGTACTTC. Its protein is CASSAGLGWGETQYF. The chain recombines TRBV7-3 with TRBJ2-5; tentatively, D is TRBD1 or TRBD2 (5 bases each). Trimming left V 5 bases short and J 5 bases short, with 18 bases between. The CDR3 spans 15 residues. Germline V gene data show CDR1 as SGHTA and CDR2 as FQGTGA. Full variable domain (outside the CDR3, taken from reference TRBV7-3 and TRBJ2-5): GAGVSQTPSNKVTEKGKYVELRCDPISGHTALYWYRQSLGQGPEFLIYFQGTGAADDSGLPNDRFFAVRPEGSVSTLKIQRTERGDSAVYLCASSAGLGWGETQYFGPGTRLLVL.

Ten or more counts support this clonotype. CDR3 coding DNA: TGTGCCACCAGTATGGGGTTGCAAGCTAACTATGGCTACACCTTC. It codes for CATSMGLQANYGYTF. The chain is built from TRBV15 and TRBJ1-2; D remains unclear. Trimming took 6 bases from V and 0 from J, leaving 14 bases between them. Germline-derived CDR1 and CDR2 are LNHNV and YYDKDF (reference sequence). This CDR3 has 15 residues.

There are many counts of this clonotype. V and J are TRBV27 and TRBJ2-7, with unresolved D. V was clipped by 3 bases and J by 2 bases, with 11 bases between them. The CDR3 runs 14 residues. Germline V gene lookup returns CDR1 MNHEY and CDR2 SMNVEV (reference sequence). CDR3: CASSFDHNPYEQYF. The DNA of the CDR3 is TGTGCCAGCAGTTTTGATCATAACCCCTACGAGCAGTACTTC.